The 22 T cell receptor beta chains reported below all come from one sample, sequenced in a study of blood T cell repertoires in COVID-19. Produced via immunoSEQ multiplex PCR; TCRdb's table is partial and in-frame only. The sample has almost 400,000 clones; about 89% are singletons. The material sequenced was peripheral blood. All receptors come from an older woman with COVID-19, enrolled during active disease.

V gene TRBV7-9 combines with J gene TRBJ1-3, with D tentatively TRBD1 (6 bases). V dropped 1 base and J dropped 4 bases, with 8 bases sitting between them. Germline CDR1 and CDR2: SEHNR and FQNEAQ (reference sequence). The length of the CDR3 is 14 residues. Written as DNA, the CDR3 is TGTGCCAGCAGCTTAGGGCAGGGGGGAAACACCATATATTTT. Its translation is CASSLGQGGNTIYF.

This CDR3 is CASSPGGGHTEAFF. CDR3 DNA: TGTGCCAGCAGCCCGGGGGGAGGGCACACTGAAGCTTTCTTT. The gene calls are TRBV9 and TRBJ1-1; tentative D call: TRBD1 (5 bases). Per the germline V gene, CDR1 is SGDLS and CDR2 is YYNGEE. The CDR3 totals 14 residues. The germline V and J ends were trimmed by 4 bases and 3 bases, with 13 bases remaining between them.

This chain links TRBV5-1 with TRBJ2-7; no definite D call. The CDR3 consists of 15 residues. The V gene lost 0 bases and the J gene lost 0 bases, with 10 bases spanning the gap. Germline V CDR1 and CDR2: SGHRS, YFSETQ. The CDR3 DNA is TGCGCCAGCAGCTTGGACGGCCACAGCTCCTACGAGCAGTACTTC. Its translation: CASSLDGHSSYEQYF.

This chain joins TRBV4-2 and TRBJ1-2, with D possibly TRBD1 on 6 matching bases. V lost 0 bases and J 4 bases, leaving 15 bases between the germline ends. Germline CDR1 is LGHNA and CDR2 is YNFKEQ. The CDR3 consists of 16 residues. CDR3 amino acids: CASSQEGQGPLYGYTF. The CDR3 DNA reads TGTGCCAGCAGCCAAGAGGGGCAGGGGCCCCTCTATGGCTACACCTTC.

The V gene is TRBV12-3 or TRBV12-4, the J gene TRBJ1-1; no definite D call. This CDR3 is built from 12 residues. V was pared by 8 bases and J by 9 bases, with 16 bases between. CDR3 in amino acids: CASSPQPGKAFF. The CDR3 DNA reads TGTGCCAGCTCTCCTCAGCCAGGAAAAGCTTTCTTT.

The chain couples TRBV4-1 to TRBJ1-5; 9 bases match TRBD1. In germline, CDR1 is MGHRA, CDR2 YSYEKL. V dropped 4 bases and J dropped 5; count of bases not matched to a gene: 9. CDR3 length equals 16 residues. CDR3 sequence: CASSLGRDRVYQPQHF. The CDR3 nucleotides are TGCGCCAGCAGCCTGGGTCGGGACAGGGTCTATCAGCCCCAGCATTTT.

V gene TRBV5-6 combines with J gene TRBJ1-2, with D possibly being TRBD1 (5 bases). Germline-derived CDR1 and CDR2 are SGHDT and YYEEEE. Trimming pared 4 bases from V and 7 bases from J, leaving 14 bases between. The CDR3 runs 13 residues. The CDR3 DNA sequence: TGTGCCAGCAGCAGGGGACTCAGGACTGGCTACACCTTC. Its protein is CASSRGLRTGYTF.

The chain carries TRBV6-5 and TRBJ1-2, with D unresolved. V lost 2 bases, J lost 4 bases, and 11 bases lay in between. The CDR3 runs 14 residues. Germline CDR1 and CDR2: MNHEY and SVGAGI. In nucleotides, the CDR3 is TGTGCCAGCAGTTACGTAGGGAGAGGCTATGGCTACACCTTC. Its protein is CASSYVGRGYGYTF.

In DNA form, the CDR3 reads TGTGCCAGCAGCCAAGGAGGGTATTCCGGGGTAGCGTGGGAGACCCAGTACTTC. Its translation is CASSQGGYSGVAWETQYF. The V gene is TRBV3-1 (or the pseudogene TRBV3-2), the J gene TRBJ2-5, with a possible D match to TRBD2 (5 bases). Germline V CDR1 and CDR2: LGHDT, YNNKEL (reference sequence). V was cut by 1 base and J by 5 bases, with 23 bases left in between. The CDR3 extends over 18 amino acids.

The V gene is TRBV7-2, the J gene TRBJ2-3, with D possibly matching TRBD2 (6 bases). Germline CDR1 reads SGHTA; CDR2 reads FQGNSA. The CDR3 extends over 14 amino acids. V was clipped by 3 bases and J by 4 bases, with 11 bases between them. DNA for the CDR3: TGTGCCAGCAGCTTGGGACTGGCTCCAGATACGCAGTATTTT. Translation gives CASSLGLAPDTQYF.

This chain uses TRBV12-5 with TRBJ1-2, with TRBD1 identical over 11 bases. CDR1 and CDR2 from the germline V gene are LGHNT and FRNRAP. Trimming took 7 bases from V and 4 from J; bases not matched to a gene: 5. The CDR3 loop spans 14 amino acids. CDR3 nucleotide sequence: TGTGCTAGTGTTGGGACAGGGGGTGGCTATGGCTACACCTTC. Translation gives CASVGTGGGYGYTF.

The gene calls are TRBV19 and TRBJ2-1; D might be TRBD2 (5 bases). The length of the CDR3 is 13 residues. Trimming pared 9 bases from V and 7 bases from J, leaving 16 bases between. CDR1 is LNHDA, CDR2 SQIVND, per germline (reference sequence). CDR3 protein: CASGIPIPNEQFF. As DNA, the CDR3 is TGTGCCAGCGGGATCCCGATCCCGAATGAGCAGTTCTTC. Looking up the rest from reference TRBV19 and TRBJ2-1 gives the full variable domain: DGGITQSPKYLFRKEGQNVTLSCEQNLNHDAMYWYRQDPGQGLRLIYYSQIVNDFQKGDIAEGYSVSREKKESFPLTVTSAQKNPTAFYLCASGIPIPNEQFFGPGTRLTVL.

This chain connects TRBV3-1 (or the pseudogene TRBV3-2) to TRBJ1-2; D is possibly TRBD1 (6 bases). V lost 7 bases, J lost 5 bases, and 14 bases lay in between. This CDR3 has 13 residues. Germline V gene sequence: CDR1 LGHDT, CDR2 YNNKEL (reference sequence). Here the CDR3 reads CASNLGGGYGYTF. Here the CDR3 DNA reads TGTGCCAGCAACCTAGGGGGAGGGTATGGCTACACCTTC.

In this sample, this clone turned up once. The chain uses TRBV2 and TRBJ1-1; 7 positions agree with TRBD1. The length of the CDR3 is 14 residues. The germline gives CDR1 SNHLY, CDR2 FYNNEI. V dropped 8 bases and J dropped 5; count of bases not matched to a gene: 11. The CDR3 DNA reads TGTGCCAGCGGTCGACAGGGTAGGGTGACTGAAGCTTTCTTT. Its translation: CASGRQGRVTEAFF.

The gene calls are TRBV4-2 and TRBJ1-2; D remains unclear. Germline V gene sequence: CDR1 LGHNA, CDR2 YNFKEQ. Trimming took off 0 bases at V and 7 bases at J, with 24 bases between the two ends. The CDR3 loop spans 18 amino acids. This chain's CDR3 is CASSQESTAARLTGGYTF. The CDR3 bases are TGTGCCAGCAGCCAAGAAAGTACGGCAGCCCGGCTCACGGGTGGCTACACCTTC.

The V call is TRBV5-4, the J call TRBJ2-5; D not resolved. CDR3 size: 14 residues. The ends were cut back, 0 bases at V and 1 base at J, with 7 bases in the middle. The V gene's germline CDR1 is SGHNT and CDR2 YYREEE (reference sequence). In nucleotides, the CDR3 is TGTGCCAGCAGCTTGGGTGGCCCCCAAGAGACCCAGTACTTC. The encoded protein is CASSLGGPQETQYF.

This chain joins TRBV30 and TRBJ1-3; D is uncertain. The length of the CDR3 is 17 residues. The germline V gene has CDR1 GTSNPN and CDR2 SVGIG (reference sequence). V was shortened by 0 bases and J by 0 bases, with 15 bases between the two germline ends. The chain's CDR3 is CAWSVDGRPSSGNTIYF. The CDR3 bases are TGTGCCTGGAGTGTCGATGGCAGGCCTTCCTCTGGAAACACCATATATTTT. The whole variable domain, filled in from reference TRBV30 and TRBJ1-3, reads SQTIHQWPATLVQPVGSPLSLECTVEGTSNPNLYWYRQAAGRGLQLLFYSVGIGQISSEVPQNLSASRPQDRQFILSSKKLLLSDSGFYLCAWSVDGRPSSGNTIYFGEGSWLTVV.

The chain has TRBV18 and TRBJ2-6; 7 nucleotides agree with TRBD1. The CDR3 spans 17 residues. Per the germline V gene, CDR1 is KGHSH and CDR2 is LQKENI. V lost 6 bases to trimming and J lost 2 bases; unmatched junction nucleotides: 10. This chain's CDR3 is CASSPRQGRAGANVLTF. The CDR3 region has the DNA TGTGCCAGCTCGCCTCGACAGGGTCGGGCTGGGGCCAACGTCCTGACTTTC. Together with reference TRBV18 and TRBJ2-6, the CDR3 gives the full variable domain: NAGVMQNPRHLVRRRGQEARLRCSPMKGHSHVYWYRQLPEEGLKFMVYLQKENIIDESGMPKERFSAEFPKEGPSILRIQQVVRGDSAAYFCASSPRQGRAGANVLTFGAGSRLTVL.

J is TRBJ1-1 and V is TRBV10-3; TRBD1 aligns across 8 bases. Germline lookup yields CDR1 ENHRY and CDR2 SYGVKD. The V segment lost 10 bases and the J segment 11 bases; nucleotides outside the gene matches: 18. The CDR3 extends over 14 amino acids. CDR3 coding DNA: TGTGCCACCCGGGGGGCAGGGGGCCTTTCCGAGGCTTTCTTT. The encoded protein is CATRGAGGLSEAFF.

This clone was recorded a few times. The chain joins TRBV27 to TRBJ2-5; the match to TRBD2 covers 14 bases. This CDR3 region has 16 residues. The germline V gene has CDR1 MNHEY and CDR2 SMNVEV (reference sequence). Losses at the gene ends were 5 bases for V and 5 bases for J; bases not matched to a gene: 7. The CDR3 sequence is CASSEGLAGARETQYF. The CDR3 DNA is TGTGCCAGCAGTGAGGGACTAGCGGGGGCGCGGGAGACCCAGTACTTC.

There are a few counts of this clone. The chain carries TRBV18 and TRBJ2-5; 8 positions agree with TRBD1. The trim removed 7 bases at V and 5 bases at J, leaving 12 bases unmatched. The CDR3 sequence is 15 residues long. The V gene's germline CDR1 is KGHSH and CDR2 LQKENI. In nucleotides, the CDR3 is TGTGCCAGCTGTCACTCAGGGGGCGCGAAGGAGACCCAGTACTTC. This codes for CASCHSGGAKETQYF.

This chain uses TRBV4-2 with TRBJ1-4; 10 positions match TRBD1. The CDR3 is made up of 14 amino acids. Germline V gives CDR1 LGHNA, CDR2 YNFKEQ. Unmatched junction bases numbered 3, after V lost 4 bases and J lost 7 bases. This CDR3 is CASSPGTGAEKLFF. The CDR3 region has the DNA TGTGCCAGCAGCCCTGGGACAGGGGCTGAAAAACTGTTTTTT.